This is a list of T cell receptor beta chains from one sample in a study of shared clonotypes between healthy human individuals. TCRdb keeps only in-frame clones here, not all; method: immunoSEQ multiplex PCR. The sample has some 2,400,000 clones; approximately 94% are singletons. Source material: naive CD4+ T cells sorted from blood. These receptor sequences come from a man aged 18 to 30 in good health. Each CDR3 is given with its conserved first and last residue.

V	J	length	CDR3
TRBV30	TRBJ1-2	13	CAWMDRANDGYTF
TRBV4-3	TRBJ2-3	16	CASSPNSPGAGDTQYF
TRBV30	TRBJ1-1	14	CAWSVSVRNTEAFF
TRBV2	TRBJ2-2	13	CASSDRVAGELFF
TRBV21-1	TRBJ1-2	14	CASSKIPGWDGYTF
TRBV2	TRBJ2-3	15	CASREGQSKSDTQYF
TRBV10-3	TRBJ1-5	15	CAISESETPRGPQHF
TRBV25-1	TRBJ2-3	18	CASSVRLAANRGTDTQYF
TRBV5-1	TRBJ2-7	13	CASTRTGSYEQYF
TRBV9	TRBJ1-1	15	CASSGGQGKFTEAFF
TRBV7-2	TRBJ2-7	14	CASSSLTGSYEQYF
TRBV10-3	TRBJ2-1	15	CAIALGQSPYNEQFF
TRBV7-8	TRBJ2-3	17	CASRDTLAGGSTDTQYF
TRBV5-4	TRBJ1-1	14	CASSRTVLNTEAFF
TRBV6-5	TRBJ2-5	16	CASSSFGRTGEETQYF
TRBV7-9	TRBJ1-1	15	CASSLGWGRDTEAFF
TRBV6-6	TRBJ2-2	15	CASSQGTGGTGELFF
TRBV19	TRBJ2-7	16	CASSIFVVAGESEQYF
TRBV7-2	TRBJ1-5	15	CASSLGGGVGQPQHF
TRBV4-3	TRBJ2-7	16	CASSQVLSAGLYEQYF
TRBV5-4	TRBJ2-5	16	CASSGGTGGFQETQYF
TRBV30	TRBJ1-5	14	CAWSVQGFNQPQHF
TRBV2	TRBJ1-3	14	CASSFDNSGNTIYF
TRBV6-5	TRBJ2-7	15	CASSYPTGASYEQYF
TRBV19	TRBJ1-1	15	CASSTGGLLSTEAFF
TRBV14	TRBJ2-7	12	CASSQFAYEQYF
TRBV5-1	TRBJ1-6	13	CASSLAGYSPLHF
TRBV6-1	TRBJ2-7	12	CASSEKRAEQYF
TRBV14	TRBJ2-1	11	CASSLGVEEFF
TRBV18	TRBJ1-1	16	CASSPAGQTMNTEAFF
TRBV4-1	TRBJ2-4	16	CASSPGGAVAKNIQYF
TRBV7-2	TRBJ2-4	14	CASSQPGGKNIQYF
TRBV7-9	TRBJ2-7	16	CASSQSAGGPSYEQYF
TRBV20-1	TRBJ1-2	11	CSARSNYGYTF
TRBV6-5	TRBJ2-7	15	CASSYGGSKTYEQYF
TRBV19	TRBJ1-2	14	CASKHLDSNYGYTF
TRBV4-1	TRBJ2-3	16	CASSQAPGASTDTQYF
TRBV5-1	TRBJ2-7	14	CASSPPRTSYEQYF
TRBV5-1	TRBJ2-1	15	CASSLGQGGYNEQFF
TRBV2	TRBJ2-7	14	CASSVTGAIYEQYF
TRBV11-3	TRBJ2-3	15	CASSSTGGARDTQYF
TRBV4-2	TRBJ1-1	15	CASSPRTGEYTEAFF